This T cell receptor (beta chain) was retrieved from a study of shared clonotypes between healthy human individuals. Concerning this clone: The antigen is unknown.

The length of the CDR3 is 16 residues. The donors, healthy adults who were HIV-negative, had experienced no recent acute infections or vaccinations. The data were produced by immunoSEQ multiplex PCR, yet TCRdb's version contains in-frame clones alone and is incomplete. The sample includes 2.3 million or so clones, more than 80% of them seen just once. General study findings and limits: Memory subsets had estimated richness that was generally smaller than that of naive subsets.

Sequenced input: naive CD4+ T cells from PBMCs. Subset here: CD45RA+ positively selected. This receptor was taken from a man younger than 30 in good health. Some clones in this sample may be carry-over from other donors' samples. J is TRBJ1-5 and V is TRBV21-1; the D call of TRBD1 is as the table states it, not checked on the DNA. TRBV21-1 is labeled a pseudogene. This CDR3 is CASSVKGVDSNQPQHF. The CDR3 nucleotides read TGTGCCAGCAGCGTTAAAGGGGTCGATAGCAATCAGCCCCAGCATTTT.